The clone carrying this T cell receptor (beta chain) was seen only a few times. What it binds is unknown. The data were obtained in a study of beta chain features in type 1 diabetes. Study-wide points: In the patient group, naive, central memory and Treg TCRB repertoires seemed more alike than in the healthy donor group. All four CD4+ subsets of Type 1 diabetes patients contained TCRB CDR3s that were moderately but significantly shorter.

Sorting based on CD45RO/CCR7/CD25/CD127/CD95/CD27 separated CD4+ naive, central memory, regulatory and stem cell-like memory cells. The germline V gene has CDR1 SEHNR and CDR2 FQNEAQ (reference sequence). Trimming left V 7 bases short and J 3 bases short, with 12 bases between. The length of the CDR3 is 14 residues. All of the isolated RNA was reverse transcribed, so expressed TCRB transcripts were sequenced. The table came from immunoSEQ multiplex PCR; TCRdb's copy has only in-frame clones and leaves some out. Of hundreds of thousands of clones listed, roughly a tenth are singletons. The receptor comes from a young man with type 1 diabetes. The sequenced sample consisted of central memory CD4+ T cells from blood. V and J are TRBV7-9 and TRBJ2-2; D possibly corresponds to TRBD2 (5 bases). Here the CDR3 reads CASTTTADTGELFF. CDR3 DNA: TGTGCCAGCACCACAACAGCGGACACCGGGGAGCTGTTTTTT.